The present T cell receptor (beta chain) was sequenced within a study of T-cell memory formation after mild COVID-19. Study information: TCR clusters were mostly confined to one donor each.

The germline V and J ends were trimmed by 0 bases and 4 bases, with 19 bases remaining between them. Germline V gene sequence: CDR1 MNHNY, CDR2 SVGAGI (reference sequence). This CDR3 region has 18 residues. Using its own MiXCR run on the 5' RACE reads, TCRdb lists one record per CDR3 protein. Of around 82,000 distinct CDR3 sequences detected, around 13% appear once; the ten largest clones hold 41%. The study, taken as a whole, reports: Whereas later expanders leaned CD4+, clones contracting day 15 to 85 showed a balanced CD4/CD8 makeup.

This clonotype was detected ten times or more. The target antigen is unknown. This TCR came from a man aged 18 to 30 who had mild COVID-19 (a few samples of this study predate the infection). Cell type and time point are not known. V usage is TRBV6-6 and J usage is TRBJ2-1; D perhaps matches TRBD1 (6 bases). Sequenced sample: PBMCs or a T cell subset sorted from them (not recorded which). Written as DNA, the CDR3 is TGTGCCAGCAGTTACTCGATCCAGTTGGACAGCCCGTACAATGAGCAGTTCTTC. Its translation is CASSYSIQLDSPYNEQFF.